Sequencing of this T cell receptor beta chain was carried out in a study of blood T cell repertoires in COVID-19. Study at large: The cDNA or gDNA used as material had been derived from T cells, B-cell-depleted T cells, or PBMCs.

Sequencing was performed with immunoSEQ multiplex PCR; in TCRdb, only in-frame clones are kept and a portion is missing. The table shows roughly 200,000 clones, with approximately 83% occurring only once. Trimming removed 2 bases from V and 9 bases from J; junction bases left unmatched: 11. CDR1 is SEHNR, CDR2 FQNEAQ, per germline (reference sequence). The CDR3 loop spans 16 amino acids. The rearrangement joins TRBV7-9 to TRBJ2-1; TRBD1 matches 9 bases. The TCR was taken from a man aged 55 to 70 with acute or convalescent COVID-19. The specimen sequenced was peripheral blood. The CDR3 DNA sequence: TGTGCCAGCAGCTTACGGGACAGGGAACTCCTAGGTGAGCAGTTCTTC. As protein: CASSLRDRELLGEQFF.